Following are 10 T cell receptor beta chains from one sample sequenced in a study of response to subunit inactivated influenza vaccine. From the RT-PCR reads, TCRdb called clonotypes with MiXCR, one entry per CDR3 protein. The sample shows about 580,000 distinct CDR3 sequences, approximately 15% of them seen only once. The sample was PBMCs from blood, taken roughly 12 days after vaccination. The origin of the receptors is a man aged 50 to 59 who received an inactivated influenza vaccine.

This clonotype has a handful of counts. This chain uses TRBV29-1 with TRBJ1-4; the D gene is possibly TRBD1 (5 bases). Deletions cut 5 bases from V and 8 bases from J, with 12 bases between. Germline V CDR1 and CDR2: SQVTM, ANQGSEA. The CDR3 covers 12 residues. CDR3: CSVRGGSEKLFF. In DNA form, the CDR3 reads TGCAGCGTTCGGGGGGGATCGGAAAAACTGTTTTTT.

This clonotype was picked up a small number of times. The chain recombines TRBV30 with TRBJ2-6; no clear D. In germline, CDR1 is GTSNPN, CDR2 SVGIG (reference sequence). V was clipped by 5 bases and J by 1 base, with 6 bases between them. The CDR3 has 13 amino acids. The CDR3 bases are TGTGCCTGGGATCCGTCTGGGGCCAACGTCCTGACTTTC. It specifies CAWDPSGANVLTF.

In this sample, this clonotype turned up a few times. The V gene is TRBV18, the J gene TRBJ2-3; D not resolved. Germline CDR1 is KGHSH and CDR2 is LQKENI. The CDR3 loop spans 12 amino acids. V shed 3 bases and J shed 5 bases, with 6 bases lying between them. The CDR3, as DNA: TGTGCCAGCTCACCGAATCTAGATACGCAGTATTTT. The encoded protein is CASSPNLDTQYF.

The chain couples TRBV18 to TRBJ1-4; 10 positions agree with TRBD1. The CDR3 contains 15 residues. Per the germline V gene, CDR1 is KGHSH and CDR2 is LQKENI. V dropped 6 bases and J dropped 2; count of bases not matched to a gene: 3. The CDR3 loop reads CASSTGGRTNEKLFF. CDR3 sequence (DNA): TGTGCCAGCTCGACAGGGGGCAGGACTAATGAAAAACTGTTTTTT.

This clonotype was detected a few times. The J gene is TRBJ2-1, the V gene TRBV6-2 or TRBV6-3; D call uncertain. V shed 0 bases and J shed 0 bases, with 12 bases lying between them. The CDR3 extends over 17 amino acids. CDR1 and CDR2 from the germline V gene are MNHEY and SVGEGT. CDR3 DNA sequence: TGTGCCAGCAGTTACTCCCCAAGCAGGAGCTCCTACAATGAGCAGTTCTTC. As protein: CASSYSPSRSSYNEQFF.

This clonotype was recorded many times. The V and J genes are TRBV12-3 or TRBV12-4 and TRBJ1-5; D not certain. The CDR3 runs 14 residues. V lost 7 bases to trimming and J lost 0 bases, with 10 bases between them. The DNA of the CDR3 is TGTGCCAGCACCACCACGGGTAGCAATCAGCCCCAGCATTTT. Encoded protein: CASTTTGSNQPQHF.

A note on this clonotype: Mismatch with germline at one junction end may stem from a read error. The chain has TRBV19 and TRBJ2-6; perhaps TRBD1 as D (5 bases). CDR1 is LNHDA and CDR2 is SQIVND in the germline V gene (reference sequence). The CDR3 runs to 15 residues. CDR3 region: CASSIDPGGANVLTF. The CDR3 DNA reads TGTGCCAGTAGTATTGATCCTGGTGGGGCCAACGTTCTGACTTTC.

V is TRBV30 and J is TRBJ2-3; D remains ambiguous. Germline values: CDR1 GTSNPN, CDR2 SVGIG (reference sequence). The V end lost 3 bases, the J end lost 4 bases, and 2 bases lay between the germline ends. The CDR3 totals 10 residues. The CDR3 here is CAWRSDTQYF. The CDR3 DNA sequence: TGTGCCTGGAGATCAGATACGCAGTATTTT. Variable domain in full (rest from reference TRBV30 and TRBJ2-3): SQTIHQWPATLVQPVGSPLSLECTVEGTSNPNLYWYRQAAGRGLQLLFYSVGIGQISSEVPQNLSASRPQDRQFILSSKKLLLSDSGFYLCAWRSDTQYFGPGTRLTVL.

The CDR3 sequence: CASSQEQGWNTEAFF. CDR3 in DNA: TGCGCCAGCAGCCAAGAGCAGGGTTGGAACACTGAAGCTTTCTTT. This sequence joins TRBV4-3 and TRBJ1-1; tentatively, D is TRBD1 (5 bases). The V gene's germline CDR1 is LGHNA and CDR2 YSLEER. V was pared by 0 bases and J by 1 base, with 9 bases between. This CDR3 is built from 15 residues.

This clonotype was observed a handful of times. The chain's CDR3 is CASIPSPQGYGYTF. In DNA, the CDR3 is TGTGCCAGCATCCCCAGTCCCCAGGGCTATGGCTACACCTTC. The chain recombines TRBV7-2 with TRBJ1-2, with D possibly TRBD1 on 5 matching bases. This CDR3 has 14 residues. The V gene lost 7 bases and the J gene lost 4 bases, with 16 bases spanning the gap. Germline assignment: CDR1 SGHTA and CDR2 FQGNSA.